This T cell receptor beta chain was sequenced for a study of OX40 agonist ivuxolimab in advanced cancers. Study as a whole: At about 81% male, the cohort had a mean age of 60 years, ranging from about 23 to 79. The study's findings and limits: The investigators did not determine what antigen specificity the expanded peripheral T cells had. Normalized expansion of T-cell clones was also low for some nonresponders.

The CDR3 extends over 13 amino acids. The germline V gene has CDR1 SGHRS and CDR2 YFSETQ. On this clone itself: Its matching antigen is unknown.

The protocol was immunoSEQ multiplex PCR, while the TCRdb copy is restricted to in-frame clones and leaves out a portion. The sample lists roughly 49,000 clones; 75% to 90% were seen once. This material consisted of CD4+ or CD8+ T cells sorted from blood, taken in a trial of the OX40 agonist ivuxolimab. The sequence derives from an adult with an advanced solid tumor such as melanoma, head and neck, liver or kidney cancer. The chain carries TRBV5-1 and TRBJ2-5, with 7 nucleotides matching TRBD1. The DNA matches TRBJ2-7 better at its end, which makes the J call doubtful. This CDR3 is CASSRGQVNEQYF. For the CDR3, the DNA is TGCGCCAGCAGCCGTGGACAGGTTAACGAGCAGTACTTC.